The rows below give T cell receptor beta chains drawn from one sample of a study of T cell responses to AZD1222 COVID-19 vaccine. Assay: immunoSEQ multiplex PCR; the TCRdb copy retains only in-frame clones and omits some. The sample consists of about 140,000 clones, 80% to 90% of them appearing once. Sequenced material: peripheral blood, taken on day 0 of AZD1222 vaccination. The receptors shown here come from an adult in good health. Each CDR3 is given with its conserved first and last residue. Each record gives: J gene, V gene, CDR3 protein.

>TRBJ1-1|TRBV3-1/TRBV3-2
CASSQQGEAFF
>TRBJ2-3|TRBV6-4
CASRKQGGTDTQYF
>TRBJ2-2|TRBV5-1
CASSRTSGRVNTGELFF
>TRBJ2-5|TRBV3-1/TRBV3-2
CASSHGKRGTLETQYF
>TRBJ1-2|TRBV6-6
CASSYSGLRGGYTF
>TRBJ2-3|TRBV2
CASSRDQGLADTQYF
>TRBJ2-3|TRBV19
CASSMGQGADTQYF
>TRBJ2-5|TRBV7-8
CASSLARAGAEKTQYF
>TRBJ1-6|TRBV27
CASSLFQGKSSYNSPLHF
>TRBJ2-1|TRBV7-2
CASSSDSYNEQFF
>TRBJ2-7|TRBV5-4
CASSSGRTIGEQYF
>TRBJ1-2|TRBV7-8
CASSPGGSYGYTF
>TRBJ2-3|TRBV12-3/TRBV12-4
CASSKDGDTQYF
>TRBJ1-5|TRBV6-5
CASRTAGRDQPQHF
>TRBJ1-2|TRBV18
CASSPLRSAGEGYTF
>TRBJ2-1|TRBV7-3
CASSLTPFQGNEQFF
>TRBJ1-4|TRBV7-9
CASATEKLFF
>TRBJ2-1|TRBV4-1
CASSRAVSSYNEQFF
>TRBJ1-1|TRBV5-1
CASSGQGRFTEAFF
>TRBJ1-3|TRBV11-2
CASSFTGGGNTIYF
>TRBJ1-5|TRBV7-9
CASSLDGNQPQHF
>TRBJ1-2|TRBV19
CASSSQTYSGYTF
>TRBJ2-3|TRBV18
CASSRPPGASTDTQYF
>TRBJ1-3|TRBV5-1
CASSGGDSSSGNTIYF
>TRBJ2-1|TRBV6-4
CASSVGTGVINEQFF
>TRBJ2-7|TRBV29-1
CSVVPTSGRREQYF
>TRBJ2-3|TRBV27
CASQSWGGFTDTQYF
>TRBJ1-5|TRBV11-2
CASSLDVEGGQPQHF
>TRBJ1-4|TRBV19
CASRSDRGIGKLFF
>TRBJ2-7|TRBV12-3/TRBV12-4
CASSSQGRSEQYF
>TRBJ2-7|TRBV15
CATSRDEDRGTYEQYF
>TRBJ1-6|TRBV9
CASSETGTDNSPLHF